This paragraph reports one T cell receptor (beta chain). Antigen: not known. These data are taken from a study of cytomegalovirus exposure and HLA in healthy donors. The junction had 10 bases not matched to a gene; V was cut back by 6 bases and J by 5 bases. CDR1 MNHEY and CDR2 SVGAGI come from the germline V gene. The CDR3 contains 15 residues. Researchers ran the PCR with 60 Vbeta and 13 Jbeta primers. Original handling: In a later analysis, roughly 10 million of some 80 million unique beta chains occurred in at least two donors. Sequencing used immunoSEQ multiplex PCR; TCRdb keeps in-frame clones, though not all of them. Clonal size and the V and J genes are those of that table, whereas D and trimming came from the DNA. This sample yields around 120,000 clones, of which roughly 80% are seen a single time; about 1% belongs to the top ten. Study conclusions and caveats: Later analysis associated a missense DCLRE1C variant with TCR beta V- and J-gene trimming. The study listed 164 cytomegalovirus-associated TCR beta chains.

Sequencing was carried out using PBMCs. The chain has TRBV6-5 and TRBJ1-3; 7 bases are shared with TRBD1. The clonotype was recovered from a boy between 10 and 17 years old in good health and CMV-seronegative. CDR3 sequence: CASSSDRDVRNTIYF. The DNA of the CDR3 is TGTGCCAGCAGCTCTGACAGGGACGTCAGAAACACCATATATTTT.